This T cell receptor beta chain came from a study of CD8 T cells in ankylosing spondylitis. Overall study findings and caveats: Among TCR beta sequences, a motif of 7 to 9 highly homologous variants appeared characteristic of ankylosing spondylitis blood. CD8+ cells made up the disease-linked clones, which were relatively rare in peripheral blood. Enrichment of disease-linked clones was reportedly significant in matched ankylosing spondylitis synovial fluid.

This clonotype was seen ten or more times. Its antigen is as yet unknown. Germline V gives CDR1 SNHLY, CDR2 FYNNEI. V dropped 1 base and J dropped 4 bases, with 1 base sitting between them. The CDR3 spans 11 residues. One entry per CDR3 protein, called by TCRdb with MiXCR from the 5' RACE reads. The sample consists of about 480,000 distinct CDR3 sequences, roughly a sixth of them appearing once. Sequenced input: blood, either unsorted or a sorted T cell fraction (not recorded which). The sequence was collected from a male donor with ankylosing spondylitis. The chain carries TRBV2 and TRBJ2-5; D is unresolved. CDR3 DNA sequence: TGTGCCAGCAGTGAAGGAGAGACCCAGTACTTC. Protein product: CASSEGETQYF.